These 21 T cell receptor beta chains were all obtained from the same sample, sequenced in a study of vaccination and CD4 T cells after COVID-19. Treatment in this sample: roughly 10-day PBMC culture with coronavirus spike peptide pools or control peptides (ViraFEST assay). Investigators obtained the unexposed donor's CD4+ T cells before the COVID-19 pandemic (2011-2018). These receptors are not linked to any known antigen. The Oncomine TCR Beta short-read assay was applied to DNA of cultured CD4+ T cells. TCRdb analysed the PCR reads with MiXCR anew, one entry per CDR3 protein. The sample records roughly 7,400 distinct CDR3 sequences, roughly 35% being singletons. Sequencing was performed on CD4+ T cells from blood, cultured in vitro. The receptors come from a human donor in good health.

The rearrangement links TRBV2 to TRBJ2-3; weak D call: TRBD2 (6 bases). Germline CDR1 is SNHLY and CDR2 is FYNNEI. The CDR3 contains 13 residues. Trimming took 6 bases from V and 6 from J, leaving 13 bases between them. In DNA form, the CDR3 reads TGTGCCAGCAGGAACGGAGGGACCGATACGCAGTATTTT. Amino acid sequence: CASRNGGTDTQYF.

This chain's CDR3 is CSARTGDLDTEAFF. The DNA of the CDR3 is TGCAGTGCTAGGACAGGGGATTTAGACACTGAAGCTTTCTTT. This sequence joins TRBV20-1 and TRBJ1-1; 8 bases agree with TRBD1. The V gene end was trimmed by 3 bases and the J gene end by 3 bases; junction bases not matched to a gene: 6. Germline CDR1 and CDR2: DFQATT and SNEGSKA (reference sequence). The CDR3 covers 14 residues.

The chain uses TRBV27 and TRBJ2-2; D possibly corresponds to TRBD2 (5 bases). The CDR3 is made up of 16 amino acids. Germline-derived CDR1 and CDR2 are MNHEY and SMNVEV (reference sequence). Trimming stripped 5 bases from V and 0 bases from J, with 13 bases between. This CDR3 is CASSPLEVANTGELFF. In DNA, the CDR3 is TGTGCCAGCAGTCCCCTGGAGGTCGCGAACACCGGGGAGCTGTTTTTT.

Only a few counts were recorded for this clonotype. This CDR3 is CASSNDRGINYEQYF. In DNA form, the CDR3 reads TGTGCCAGCAGCAATGACAGGGGGATAAACTACGAGCAGTACTTC. The V and J genes are TRBV7-8 and TRBJ2-7, with TRBD1 matching over 9 bases. The ends lost 5 bases at V and 3 bases at J; junction bases unmatched: 8. The CDR3 loop spans 15 amino acids. Germline assignment: CDR1 SGHVS and CDR2 FQNEAQ.

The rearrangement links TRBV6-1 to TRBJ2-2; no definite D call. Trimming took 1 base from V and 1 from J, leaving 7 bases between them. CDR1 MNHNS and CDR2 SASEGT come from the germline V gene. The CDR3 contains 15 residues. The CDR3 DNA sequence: TGTGCCAGCAGTGAAGAAGTAGGGAACACCGGGGAGCTGTTTTTT. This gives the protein CASSEEVGNTGELFF.

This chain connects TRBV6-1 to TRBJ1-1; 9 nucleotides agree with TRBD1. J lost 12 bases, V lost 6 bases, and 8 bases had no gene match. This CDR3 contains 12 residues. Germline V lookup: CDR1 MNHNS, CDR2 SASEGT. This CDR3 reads CASRGQGFGPFF. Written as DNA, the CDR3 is TGTGCCAGCAGGGGACAGGGTTTCGGGCCTTTCTTT.

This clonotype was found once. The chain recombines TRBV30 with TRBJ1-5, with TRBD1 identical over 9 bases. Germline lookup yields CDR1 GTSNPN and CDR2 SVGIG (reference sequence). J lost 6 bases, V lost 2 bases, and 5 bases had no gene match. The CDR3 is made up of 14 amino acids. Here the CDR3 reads CAWSPGQGSQPQHF. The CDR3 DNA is TGTGCCTGGAGTCCGGGACAGGGAAGTCAGCCCCAGCATTTT.

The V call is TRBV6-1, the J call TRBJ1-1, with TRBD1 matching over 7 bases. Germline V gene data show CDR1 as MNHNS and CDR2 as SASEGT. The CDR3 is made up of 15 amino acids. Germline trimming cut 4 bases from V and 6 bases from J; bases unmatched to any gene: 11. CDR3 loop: CASSAYRGGVAEAFF. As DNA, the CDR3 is TGTGCCAGCAGTGCCTACAGGGGCGGAGTGGCTGAAGCTTTCTTT.

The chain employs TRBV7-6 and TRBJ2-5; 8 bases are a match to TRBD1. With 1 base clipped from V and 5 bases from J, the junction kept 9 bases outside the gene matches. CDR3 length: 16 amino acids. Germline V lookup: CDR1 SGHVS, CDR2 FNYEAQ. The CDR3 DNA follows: TGTGCCAGCAGCTTAGGTGCAGGGGGCGCTTCGGAGACCCAGTACTTC. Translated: CASSLGAGGASETQYF.

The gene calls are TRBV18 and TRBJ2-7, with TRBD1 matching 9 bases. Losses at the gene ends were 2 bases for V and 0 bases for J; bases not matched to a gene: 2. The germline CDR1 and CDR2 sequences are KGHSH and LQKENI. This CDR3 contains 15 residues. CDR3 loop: CASSPGTGSSYEQYF. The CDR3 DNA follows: TGTGCCAGCTCACCAGGGACAGGGAGCTCCTACGAGCAGTACTTC. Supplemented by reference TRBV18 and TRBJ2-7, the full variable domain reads NAGVMQNPRHLVRRRGQEARLRCSPMKGHSHVYWYRQLPEEGLKFMVYLQKENIIDESGMPKERFSAEFPKEGPSILRIQQVVRGDSAAYFCASSPGTGSSYEQYFGPGTRLTVT.

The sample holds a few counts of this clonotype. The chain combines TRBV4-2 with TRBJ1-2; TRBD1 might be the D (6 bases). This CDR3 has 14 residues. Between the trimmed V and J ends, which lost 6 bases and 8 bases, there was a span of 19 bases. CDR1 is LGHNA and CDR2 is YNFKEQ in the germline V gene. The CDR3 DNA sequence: TGTGCCAGCAGAGTGGAGGGGGATTCGAAGGGCTACACCTTC. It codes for CASRVEGDSKGYTF.

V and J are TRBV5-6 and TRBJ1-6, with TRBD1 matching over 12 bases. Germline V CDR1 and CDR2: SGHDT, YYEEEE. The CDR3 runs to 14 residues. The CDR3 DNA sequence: TGTGCGTCCCGCTATGGGACAGGGGGCACACCCCTCCACTTT. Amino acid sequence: CASRYGTGGTPLHF.

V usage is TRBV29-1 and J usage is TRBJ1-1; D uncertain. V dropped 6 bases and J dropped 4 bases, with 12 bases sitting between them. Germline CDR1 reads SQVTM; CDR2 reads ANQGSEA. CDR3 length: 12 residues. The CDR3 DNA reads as TGCAGCGTGCGAGGAGTTAGCACTGAAGCTTTCTTT. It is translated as CSVRGVSTEAFF.

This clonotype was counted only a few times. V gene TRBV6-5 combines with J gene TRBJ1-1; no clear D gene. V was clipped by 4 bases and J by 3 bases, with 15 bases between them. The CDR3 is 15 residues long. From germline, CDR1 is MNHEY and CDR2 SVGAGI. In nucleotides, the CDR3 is TGTGCCAGCAGTTCCGCGGCTGGTCGTTACACTGAAGCTTTCTTT. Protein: CASSSAAGRYTEAFF.

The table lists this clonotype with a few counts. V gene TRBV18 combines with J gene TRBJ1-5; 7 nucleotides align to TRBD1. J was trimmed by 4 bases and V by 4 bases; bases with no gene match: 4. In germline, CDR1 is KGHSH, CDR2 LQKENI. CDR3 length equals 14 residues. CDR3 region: CASSRGTENQPQHF. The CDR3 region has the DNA TGTGCCAGCTCACGGGGGACAGAAAATCAGCCCCAGCATTTT.

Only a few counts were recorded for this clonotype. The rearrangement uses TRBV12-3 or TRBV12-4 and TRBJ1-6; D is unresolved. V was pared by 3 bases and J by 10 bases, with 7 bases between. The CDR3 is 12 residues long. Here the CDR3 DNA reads TGTGCCAGCAGTTTTGGGAACTCACCCCTCCACTTT. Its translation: CASSFGNSPLHF.

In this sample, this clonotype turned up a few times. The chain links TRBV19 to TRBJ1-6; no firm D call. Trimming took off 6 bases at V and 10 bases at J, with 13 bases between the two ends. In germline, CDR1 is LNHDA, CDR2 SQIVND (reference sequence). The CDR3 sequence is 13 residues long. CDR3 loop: CASRGPPGSPLHF. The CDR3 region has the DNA TGTGCCAGTAGAGGGCCTCCGGGATCACCCCTCCACTTT.

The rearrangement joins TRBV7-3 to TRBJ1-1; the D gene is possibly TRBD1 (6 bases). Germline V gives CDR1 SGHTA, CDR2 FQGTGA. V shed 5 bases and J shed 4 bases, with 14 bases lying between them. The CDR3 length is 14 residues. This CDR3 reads CASSLQGPLTEAFF. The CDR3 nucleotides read TGTGCCAGCAGCCTACAGGGACCTCTCACTGAAGCTTTCTTT.

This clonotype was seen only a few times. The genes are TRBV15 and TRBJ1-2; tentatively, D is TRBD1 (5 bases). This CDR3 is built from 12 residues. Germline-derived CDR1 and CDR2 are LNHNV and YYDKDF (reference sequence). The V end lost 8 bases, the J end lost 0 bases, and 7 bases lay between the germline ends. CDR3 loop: CATQGPNYGYTF. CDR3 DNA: TGTGCCACCCAGGGCCCTAACTATGGCTACACCTTC. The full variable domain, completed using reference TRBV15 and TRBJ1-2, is DAMVIQNPRYQVTQFGKPVTLSCSQTLNHNVMYWYQQKSSQAPKLLFHYYDKDFNNEADTPDNFQSRRPNTSFCFLDIRSPGLGDTAMYLCATQGPNYGYTFGSGTRLTVV.

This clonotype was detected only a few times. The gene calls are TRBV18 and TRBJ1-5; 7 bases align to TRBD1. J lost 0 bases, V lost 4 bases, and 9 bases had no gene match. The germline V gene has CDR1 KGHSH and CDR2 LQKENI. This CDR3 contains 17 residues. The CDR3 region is CASSQQRGQSSNQPQHF. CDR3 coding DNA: TGTGCCAGCTCACAGCAAAGGGGACAGAGTAGCAATCAGCCCCAGCATTTT.

The CDR3 DNA reads as TGTGCCACCACTAGCGGGGGAGGGGAGACCCAGTACTTC. Residues: CATTSGGGETQYF. V and J are TRBV2 and TRBJ2-5; 11 bases fit TRBD2. Germline V lookup: CDR1 SNHLY, CDR2 FYNNEI. Unmatched junction bases numbered 6, after V lost 10 bases and J lost 5 bases. The CDR3 is made up of 13 amino acids.